Following are 29 T cell receptor beta chains from one sample sequenced in a study of cytomegalovirus exposure and HLA in healthy donors. Researchers ran the PCR with 60 Vbeta and 13 Jbeta primers. Here immunoSEQ multiplex PCR was the method, and the copy in TCRdb shows in-frame clones only, minus some. The sample has around 100,000 clones, about 80% seen once; the top ten hold more than 3%. The material sequenced was PBMCs. The receptors stem from a woman between 40 and 50 years old in good health and CMV-seronegative.

V is TRBV5-4 and J is TRBJ1-2; weak D call: TRBD1 (6 bases). Germline V gene data show CDR1 as SGHNT and CDR2 as YYREEE (reference sequence). The germline V and J ends were trimmed by 4 bases and 6 bases, with 16 bases remaining between them. The CDR3 runs 14 residues. In nucleotides, the CDR3 is TGTGCCAGCAGCACTAAAAGGGGGTCGGATGGCTACACCTTC. Residues: CASSTKRGSDGYTF.

The rearrangement uses TRBV2 and TRBJ2-3; D uncertain. The CDR3 covers 13 residues. V was shortened by 4 bases and J by 4 bases, with 9 bases between the two germline ends. The germline V gene encodes CDR1 SNHLY and CDR2 FYNNEI. CDR3 bases: TGTGCCAGCAGTGTCCGCTACTCAGATACGCAGTATTTT. Its translation: CASSVRYSDTQYF. The full variable domain, rest sourced from reference TRBV2 and TRBJ2-3, is EPEVTQTPSHQVTQMGQEVILRCVPISNHLYFYWYRQILGQKVEFLVSFYNNEISEKSEIFDDQFSVERPDGSNFTLKIRSTKLEDSAMYFCASSVRYSDTQYFGPGTRLTVL.

The J gene is TRBJ1-1, the V gene TRBV19; 7 nucleotides agree with TRBD1. The CDR3 is 14 amino acids. With V trimmed by 6 bases and J by 7 bases, 11 bases remained unmatched. From germline, CDR1 is LNHDA and CDR2 SQIVND (reference sequence). As DNA, the CDR3 is TGTGCCAGTAGACTAACAGGGGATAGTAGTGAAGCTTTCTTT. Translating it yields CASRLTGDSSEAFF.

This clone was counted only a few times. This rearrangement joins TRBV2 to TRBJ1-1; D perhaps matches TRBD1 (6 bases). This CDR3 has 15 residues. Between the trimmed V and J ends, which lost 7 bases and 0 bases, there was a span of 15 bases. Per the germline V gene, CDR1 is SNHLY and CDR2 is FYNNEI. CDR3 DNA: TGTGCCAGCAAAAGAAATGCAGGGGTGAACACTGAAGCTTTCTTT. It codes for CASKRNAGVNTEAFF.

This clone was observed a handful of times. The chain links TRBV7-2 to TRBJ1-3; D is perhaps TRBD1 (5 bases). Trimming removed 2 bases at V and 0 bases at J, with 14 bases between. The CDR3 contains 17 residues. Germline V lookup: CDR1 SGHTA, CDR2 FQGNSA. The CDR3 sequence is CASSLLGGGTSGNTIYF. The CDR3 DNA reads TGTGCCAGCAGCTTACTGGGGGGTGGCACCTCTGGAAACACCATATATTTT.

The V gene is TRBV6-5, the J gene TRBJ2-5, with a weak D call TRBD1 (5 bases). Trimming took 2 bases from V and 1 from J, leaving 14 bases between them. Germline loops: CDR1 MNHEY, CDR2 SVGAGI. CDR3 size: 16 residues. The CDR3 is CASSYGADVAQETQYF. The CDR3 bases are TGTGCCAGCAGTTACGGGGCGGATGTCGCCCAAGAGACCCAGTACTTC.

This rearrangement joins TRBV7-2 to TRBJ1-2, with a weak D call TRBD1 (6 bases). Germline CDR1 reads SGHTA; CDR2 reads FQGNSA. With 2 bases removed from V and 7 bases from J, the gap between germline ends came to 14 bases. The CDR3 length is 14 residues. CDR3 nucleotides: TGTGCCAGCAGCTTAAGCTGGGGGCTCGGTGGCTACACCTTC. This sequence encodes CASSLSWGLGGYTF.

The chain uses TRBV5-1 and TRBJ2-7, with 9 bases aligning to TRBD1. The trim removed 0 bases at V and 9 bases at J, leaving 19 bases unmatched. The CDR3 consists of 18 residues. The germline CDR1 and CDR2 sequences are SGHRS and YFSETQ. The CDR3 loop reads CASSLAGTGRKIGEGQYF. In nucleotides, the CDR3 is TGCGCCAGCAGCTTGGCGGGGACAGGGAGGAAGATTGGCGAAGGGCAGTACTTC. Using reference TRBV5-1 and TRBJ2-7 for the parts outside the CDR3, the full variable domain is KAGVTQTPRYLIKTRGQQVTLSCSPISGHRSVSWYQQTPGQGLQFLFEYFSETQRNKGNFPGRFSGRQFSNSRSEMNVSTLELGDSALYLCASSLAGTGRKIGEGQYFGPGTRLTVT.

This clone was found a few times. This rearrangement joins TRBV7-2 to TRBJ2-1; 8 nucleotides line up with TRBD2. The CDR3 contains 17 residues. The V segment lost 0 bases and the J segment 7 bases; nucleotides outside the gene matches: 11. Germline V gives CDR1 SGHTA, CDR2 FQGNSA. Here the CDR3 DNA reads TGTGCCAGCAGCTTAGCGCCGACGGGGGGGCCTACAAATGAGCAGTTCTTC. Protein product: CASSLAPTGGPTNEQFF.

The genes are TRBV4-1 and TRBJ2-1, with 12 bases aligning to TRBD2. The germline gives CDR1 MGHRA, CDR2 YSYEKL. The CDR3 extends over 16 amino acids. The trim removed 3 bases at V and 5 bases at J, leaving 5 bases unmatched. CDR3 sequence (DNA): TGCGCCAGCAGCCAGGGGACTAGCGGGTACAACAATGAGCAGTTCTTC. Its translation: CASSQGTSGYNNEQFF.

The rearrangement links TRBV4-3 to TRBJ2-5; D call uncertain. Trimming left V 0 bases short and J 3 bases short, with 5 bases between. Germline CDR1 LGHNA, CDR2 YSLEER. The CDR3 has 13 amino acids. CDR3 DNA sequence: TGCGCCAGCAGCCAAGATCAGGAAGAGACCCAGTACTTC. Its translation is CASSQDQEETQYF.

This clone was observed once. This rearrangement joins TRBV6-5 to TRBJ1-6, with D perhaps matching TRBD1 (6 bases). Deletions cut 6 bases from V and 5 bases from J, with 14 bases between. CDR3 size: 15 residues. Germline values: CDR1 MNHEY, CDR2 SVGAGI. CDR3 protein: CASSRGVGHNSPLHF. DNA of the CDR3: TGTGCCAGCAGCAGGGGCGTAGGCCATAATTCACCCCTCCACTTT.

J is TRBJ1-5 and V is TRBV6-5; D gene unclear. This CDR3 is 14 amino acids long. Trimming took off 8 bases at V and 1 base at J, with 12 bases between the two ends. CDR1 is MNHEY, CDR2 SVGAGI, per germline. In DNA form, the CDR3 reads TGTGCCAGCCGCCCTGGGCTCAGCAATCAGCCCCAGCATTTT. It specifies CASRPGLSNQPQHF.

This clone was detected once. The chain couples TRBV7-9 to TRBJ2-1; 12 bases align to TRBD2. From germline, CDR1 is SEHNR and CDR2 FQNEAQ (reference sequence). Trimming removed 4 bases from V and 0 bases from J; junction bases left unmatched: 7. CDR3 length: 18 amino acids. As DNA, the CDR3 is TGTGCCAGCAGCTCAGGGGGACTAGCGGGTAGCTCCTACAATGAGCAGTTCTTC. Protein: CASSSGGLAGSSYNEQFF. Looking up the rest from reference TRBV7-9 and TRBJ2-1 gives the full variable domain: DTGVSQNPRHKITKRGQNVTFRCDPISEHNRLYWYRQTLGQGPEFLTYFQNEAQLEKSRLLSDRFSAERPKGSFSTLEIQRTEQGDSAMYLCASSSGGLAGSSYNEQFFGPGTRLTVL.

The sample holds a few counts of this clone. V is TRBV5-5 and J is TRBJ2-3; D not certain. The CDR3 has 12 residues. Deletions cut 1 base from V and 4 bases from J, with 4 bases between. CDR1 and CDR2 (germline): SGHKS, YYEKEE (reference sequence). CDR3 nucleotides: TGTGCCAGCAGCTTGAGCGCAGATACGCAGTATTTT. It translates to CASSLSADTQYF.

The CDR3 DNA reads TGTGCCAGCAGCCGGGGGAGGGGGGGCTGGGATGAGCAGTTCTTC. Translated, it gives CASSRGRGGWDEQFF. V and J are TRBV11-2 and TRBJ2-1, with D tentatively TRBD2 (7 bases). The CDR3 length is 15 residues. V was clipped by 5 bases and J by 8 bases, with 19 bases between them. Looked up from germline, CDR1 is SGHAT and CDR2 is FQNNGV.

This clone occurred a few times. V is TRBV4-3 and J is TRBJ1-4; no firm D call. CDR1 is LGHNA, CDR2 YSLEER, per germline. V shed 0 bases and J shed 4 bases, with 9 bases lying between them. This CDR3 is 15 amino acids long. CDR3 nucleotide sequence: TGCGCCAGCAGCCAAGATAGTGGTTTTAATGAAAAACTGTTTTTT. It translates to CASSQDSGFNEKLFF.

The J gene is TRBJ2-3, the V gene TRBV6-1; unclear D gene. Trimming stripped 1 base from V and 0 bases from J, with 5 bases between. Germline V lookup: CDR1 MNHNS, CDR2 SASEGT. The CDR3 contains 14 residues. The CDR3: CASSEGLSTDTQYF. CDR3 DNA: TGTGCCAGCAGTGAAGGACTTAGCACAGATACGCAGTATTTT.

This clone has just a few counts. The chain combines TRBV10-3 with TRBJ1-1; D remains ambiguous. CDR1 is ENHRY, CDR2 SYGVKD, per germline. Trimming removed 11 bases from V and 5 bases from J, with 21 bases in between. CDR3 length: 14 amino acids. The CDR3, as DNA: TGTGCCTCCTCTGACCCGAAGGTCGGGACTGAAGCTTTCTTT. It is translated as CASSDPKVGTEAFF.

The chain employs TRBV12-5 and TRBJ2-7, with no clear D. Germline CDR1 reads LGHNT; CDR2 reads FRNRAP. Trimming took off 5 bases at V and 9 bases at J, with 11 bases between the two ends. The CDR3 has 11 amino acids. The CDR3 protein is CASGLYITQYF. As DNA, the CDR3 is TGTGCTAGTGGTCTGTACATAACGCAGTACTTC.

V is TRBV12-5 and J is TRBJ2-5; TRBD1 matches 9 bases. V trimming: 0 bases; J trimming: 6 bases; junction bases outside the gene matches: 11. The CDR3 is 17 residues long. Germline V gene data show CDR1 as LGHNT and CDR2 as FRNRAP. CDR3 loop: CASGLVPGGQGVQTQYF. The CDR3 region has the DNA TGTGCTAGTGGTTTGGTACCAGGGGGACAGGGTGTACAGACCCAGTACTTC.

J is TRBJ2-3 and V is TRBV5-6; TRBD2 agrees at 14 bases. CDR3 size: 18 residues. The V gene end was trimmed by 3 bases and the J gene end by 0 bases; junction bases not matched to a gene: 6. The germline gives CDR1 SGHDT, CDR2 YYEEEE. CDR3 residues: CASSWTSGGHTSTDTQYF. The CDR3 DNA follows: TGTGCCAGCAGCTGGACTAGCGGGGGGCACACGAGCACAGATACGCAGTATTTT.

The rearrangement links TRBV7-2 to TRBJ2-5; the match to TRBD2 covers 11 bases. J was trimmed by 3 bases and V by 5 bases; bases with no gene match: 8. CDR1 and CDR2 from the germline V gene are SGHTA and FQGNSA. The CDR3 has 16 amino acids. In DNA form, the CDR3 reads TGTGCCAGCAGCACCACCCCGACTAGCGGGGAAGAGACCCAGTACTTC. As protein: CASSTTPTSGEETQYF.

The rearrangement links TRBV28 to TRBJ1-5; 7 nucleotides agree with TRBD1. Trimming removed 4 bases from V and 0 bases from J; junction bases left unmatched: 3. Germline values: CDR1 MDHEN, CDR2 SYDVKM. This CDR3 is built from 15 residues. The DNA for the CDR3 is TGTGCCAGCAGTTCCCGGGACAGTAGCAATCAGCCCCAGCATTTT. Translated: CASSSRDSSNQPQHF.

This clone was observed a handful of times. The rearrangement uses TRBV19 and TRBJ2-1; 7 bases are shared with TRBD1. This CDR3 contains 15 residues. Germline V gene lookup returns CDR1 LNHDA and CDR2 SQIVND (reference sequence). J gave up 2 bases and V 5 bases, and 6 bases lay outside the gene matches. DNA of the CDR3: TGTGCCAGTAGTTTCGAAGGGACAGCCTACAATGAGCAGTTCTTC. It is translated as CASSFEGTAYNEQFF.

The J gene is TRBJ2-1, the V gene TRBV5-8; the D is unclear. This CDR3 is built from 13 residues. The germline CDR1 and CDR2 sequences are SGHTS and YDEGEE. Trimming removed 7 bases from V and 11 bases from J, with 19 bases in between. CDR3 DNA: TGTGCCAGCGGCGCTGTCAGGATGGGTCAGCAGTTCTTC. Encoded protein: CASGAVRMGQQFF.

The genes are TRBV23-1 and TRBJ1-5; tentative D call: TRBD1 (5 bases). TRBV23-1 is classed as an ORF, of uncertain function. Trimming cost V 7 bases and J 2 bases, with 21 bases left between them. The CDR3 is 17 amino acids. This chain's CDR3 is CASNSRLQGACNQPQHF. The CDR3 bases are TGCGCCAGCAACTCACGGCTCCAGGGCGCCTGCAATCAGCCCCAGCATTTT.

To note about this clone: The sample contains more than one DNA sequence encoding this CDR3. The rearrangement joins TRBV5-1 to TRBJ2-7, with TRBD1 matching 11 bases. The CDR3 loop spans 14 amino acids. Germline values: CDR1 SGHRS, CDR2 YFSETQ. Losses at the gene ends were 0 bases for V and 5 bases for J; bases not matched to a gene: 1. The CDR3 region has the DNA TGCGCCAGCAGCTTGGGGACAGGGGGCCACGAGCAGTACTTC. This gives the protein CASSLGTGGHEQYF.

The DNA for the CDR3 is TGTGCCATCAGTGAAGACAGGTCCTCTGGAAACACCATATATTTT. Translated: CAISEDRSSGNTIYF. The V and J genes are TRBV10-3 and TRBJ1-3, with D tentatively TRBD1 (6 bases). The CDR3 is 15 amino acids. CDR1 ENHRY and CDR2 SYGVKD come from the germline V gene. V lost 3 bases to trimming and J lost 0 bases, with 9 bases between them.